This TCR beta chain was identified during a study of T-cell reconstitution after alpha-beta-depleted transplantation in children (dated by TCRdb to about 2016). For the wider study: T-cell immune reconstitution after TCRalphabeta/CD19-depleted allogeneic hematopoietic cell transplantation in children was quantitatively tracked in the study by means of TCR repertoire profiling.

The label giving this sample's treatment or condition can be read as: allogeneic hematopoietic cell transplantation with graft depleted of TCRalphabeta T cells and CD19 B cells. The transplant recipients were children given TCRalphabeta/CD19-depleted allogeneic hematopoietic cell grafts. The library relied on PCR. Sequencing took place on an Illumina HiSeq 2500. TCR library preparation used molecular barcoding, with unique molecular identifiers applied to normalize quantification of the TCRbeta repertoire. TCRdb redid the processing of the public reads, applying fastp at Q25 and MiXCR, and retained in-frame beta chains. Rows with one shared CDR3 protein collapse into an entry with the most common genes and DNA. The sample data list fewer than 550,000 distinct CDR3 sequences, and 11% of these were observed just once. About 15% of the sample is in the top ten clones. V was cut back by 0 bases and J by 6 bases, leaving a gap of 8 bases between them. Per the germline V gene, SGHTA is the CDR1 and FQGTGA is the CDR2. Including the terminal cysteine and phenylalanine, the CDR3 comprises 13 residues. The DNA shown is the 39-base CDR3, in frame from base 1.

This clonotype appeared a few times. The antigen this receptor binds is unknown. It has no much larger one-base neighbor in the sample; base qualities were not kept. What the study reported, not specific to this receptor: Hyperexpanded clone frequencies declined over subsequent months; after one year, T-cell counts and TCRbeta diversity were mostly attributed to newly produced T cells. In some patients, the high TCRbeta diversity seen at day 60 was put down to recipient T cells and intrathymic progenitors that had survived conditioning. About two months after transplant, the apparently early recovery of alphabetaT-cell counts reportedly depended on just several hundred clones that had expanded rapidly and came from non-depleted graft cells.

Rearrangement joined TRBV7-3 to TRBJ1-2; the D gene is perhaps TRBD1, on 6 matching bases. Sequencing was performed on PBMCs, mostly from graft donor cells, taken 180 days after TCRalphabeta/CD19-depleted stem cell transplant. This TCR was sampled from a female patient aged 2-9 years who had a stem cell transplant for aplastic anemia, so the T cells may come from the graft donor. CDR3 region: CASSLTGGDGYTF. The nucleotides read TGTGCCAGCAGCTTAACCGGGGGCGATGGCTACACCTTC.